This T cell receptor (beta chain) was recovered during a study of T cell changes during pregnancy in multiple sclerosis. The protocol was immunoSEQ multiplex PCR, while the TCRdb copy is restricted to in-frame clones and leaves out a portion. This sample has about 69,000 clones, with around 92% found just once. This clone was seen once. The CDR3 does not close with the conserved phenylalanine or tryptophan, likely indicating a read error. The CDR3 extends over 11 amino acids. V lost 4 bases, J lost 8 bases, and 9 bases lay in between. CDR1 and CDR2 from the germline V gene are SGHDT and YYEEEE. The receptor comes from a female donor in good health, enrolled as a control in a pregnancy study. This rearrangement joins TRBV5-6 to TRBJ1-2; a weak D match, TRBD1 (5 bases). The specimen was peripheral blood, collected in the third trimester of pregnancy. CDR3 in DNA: TGTGCCAGCAGCCAGGGAGGAGGCTACACCTTG. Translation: CASSQGGGYTL.